This T cell receptor (beta chain) was profiled in a study of PD-1 blockade in classical Hodgkin lymphoma. Study background: Nivolumab was administered to patients intravenously at 3 mg/kg every 2 weeks.

Using immunoSEQ multiplex PCR, the repertoire was profiled, and TCRdb retains in-frame clones only, with some absent. The table lists 50,000 to 65,000 clones, around 90% of them singletons. CDR1 and CDR2 (germline): MNHEY, SMNVEV (reference sequence). Trimming removed 6 bases from V and 2 bases from J; junction bases left unmatched: 4. The CDR3 length is 14 residues. Time point given: cycle 4 day 1 (C4D1), after six to seven weeks of nivolumab. Exposure to brentuximab vedotin varied, and each patient had relapsed following autologous stem cell transplantation. The V call is TRBV27, the J call TRBJ2-7; 10 bases are a match to TRBD1. The origin of this receptor is a human donor with classical Hodgkin lymphoma. Source: peripheral blood mononuclear cells (PBMCs), taken before the fourth cycle of nivolumab. CDR3 in DNA: TGTGCCAGCAGCCCGGGACAGGGGCCCTACGAGCAGTACTTC. It encodes CASSPGQGPYEQYF.